Below are 12 T cell receptor beta chains sequenced from a single sample in a study of immune cell composition in non-small cell lung cancer (dated by TCRdb to the late 2010s). Libraries came from the immunoSEQ multiplex PCR assay. As stored in TCRdb, this immuneACCESS dataset retains in-frame rearrangements with V and J assigned. A fraction of the clones does not appear; measured against another copy, unresolved V genes explain less than half of the discrepancy, and the remainder lacks a known reason. The sample table shows about 2,900 clones, and 60% to 75% are seen once. The ten largest account for around 10% of the sample. Specimen: lung tumor tissue. All receptors come from a human donor with non-small cell lung cancer.

The table lists this clone with a few counts. The V call is TRBV6-1, the J call TRBJ1-6; weak D call: TRBD1 (6 bases). CDR1 MNHNS and CDR2 SASEGT come from the germline V gene. V was pared by 3 bases and J by 18 bases, with 18 bases between. This CDR3 contains 13 residues. The CDR3: CASSDGQWSLTHF. The CDR3 bases are TGTGCCAGCAGTGACGGACAGTGGAGTTTAACCCACTTT.

The genes are TRBV7-9 and TRBJ1-1; D possibly corresponds to TRBD1 (6 bases). Germline loops: CDR1 SEHNR, CDR2 FQNEAQ (reference sequence). The germline V and J ends were trimmed by 3 bases and 0 bases, with 11 bases remaining between them. This CDR3 contains 15 residues. Here the CDR3 reads CASSLVQGMNTEAFF. The CDR3 coding sequence is TGTGCCAGCAGCTTGGTGCAGGGGATGAACACTGAAGCTTTCTTT. Looking up the rest from reference TRBV7-9 and TRBJ1-1 gives the full variable domain: DTGVSQNPRHKITKRGQNVTFRCDPISEHNRLYWYRQTLGQGPEFLTYFQNEAQLEKSRLLSDRFSAERPKGSFSTLEIQRTEQGDSAMYLCASSLVQGMNTEAFFGQGTRLTVV.

The CDR3 region is CATSRDLPGVAEKLFF. CDR3 coding DNA: TGTGCCACCAGCAGAGATCTTCCAGGGGTAGCTGAAAAACTGTTTTTT. The rearrangement joins TRBV15 to TRBJ1-4; the D gene is possibly TRBD1 (6 bases). The V gene lost 0 bases and the J gene lost 7 bases, with 15 bases spanning the gap. The length of the CDR3 is 16 residues. Germline loops: CDR1 LNHNV, CDR2 YYDKDF (reference sequence).

This chain connects TRBV7-6 to TRBJ2-6, with TRBD1 matching 9 bases. Germline V gene sequence: CDR1 SGHVS, CDR2 FNYEAQ. The CDR3 spans 19 residues. Trimming took 0 bases from V and 0 from J; bases not matched to a gene: 6. The CDR3 sequence is CASSLAQWTGVSGANVLTF. The CDR3 DNA reads as TGTGCCAGCAGCTTAGCGCAGTGGACAGGGGTCTCTGGGGCCAACGTCCTGACTTTC.

V usage is TRBV7-2 and J usage is TRBJ2-2; tentative D call: TRBD2 (6 bases). The CDR3 runs to 12 residues. From germline, CDR1 is SGHTA and CDR2 FQGNSA. Deletions cut 9 bases from V and 3 bases from J, with 8 bases between. The CDR3 loop reads CASGTHTGELFF. DNA for the CDR3: TGTGCCAGTGGGACTCACACCGGGGAGCTGTTTTTT.

The V call is TRBV30, the J call TRBJ2-1; D uncertain. Trimming removed 3 bases from V and 0 bases from J, with 18 bases in between. Germline V gene lookup returns CDR1 GTSNPN and CDR2 SVGIG (reference sequence). This CDR3 has 17 residues. This CDR3 is CAWSRSRTPSSYNEQFF. The DNA of the CDR3 is TGTGCCTGGAGCCGGTCCCGCACTCCAAGCTCCTACAATGAGCAGTTCTTC.

The chain couples TRBV6-1 to TRBJ1-3, with 8 bases lining up with TRBD1. From germline, CDR1 is MNHNS and CDR2 SASEGT. The CDR3 runs to 15 residues. The J segment lost 0 bases and the V segment lost 8 bases, leaving 6 bases of the junction unmatched. The CDR3 here is CASGGQVFSGNTIYF. For the CDR3, the DNA is TGTGCCAGCGGGGGACAGGTCTTCTCTGGAAACACCATATATTTT.

This clone was seen more than once but under ten times. This chain joins TRBV6-1 and TRBJ1-1; D is unresolved. CDR1 MNHNS and CDR2 SASEGT come from the germline V gene. Deletions cut 5 bases from V and 3 bases from J, with 10 bases between. This CDR3 spans 13 amino acids. This CDR3 reads CASSRVEDTEAFF. DNA for the CDR3: TGTGCCAGCAGTCGCGTTGAAGACACTGAAGCTTTCTTT.

The chain joins TRBV4-3 to TRBJ1-2; unclear D gene. Trimming pared 0 bases from V and 0 bases from J, leaving 8 bases between. The CDR3 extends over 15 amino acids. CDR1 and CDR2 (germline): LGHNA, YSLEER. The CDR3 sequence is CASSQEFPANYGYTF. In nucleotides, the CDR3 is TGCGCCAGCAGCCAAGAGTTCCCAGCTAACTATGGCTACACCTTC.

The chain carries TRBV6-6 and TRBJ2-3, with TRBD1 matching 7 bases. The CDR3 totals 13 residues. J was trimmed by 6 bases and V by 6 bases; bases with no gene match: 6. Germline V gene sequence: CDR1 MNHNY, CDR2 SVGAGI (reference sequence). CDR3 protein: CASSPGTADTQYF. The CDR3 DNA is TGTGCCAGCAGCCCCGGGACAGCTGATACGCAGTATTTT.

The sample holds one count of this clone. The chain has TRBV11-2 and TRBJ2-7, with D unclear. V was trimmed by 1 base and J by 0 bases, leaving 10 bases between them. Germline V lookup: CDR1 SGHAT, CDR2 FQNNGV. This CDR3 is 15 amino acids long. CDR3 region: CASSLGYEISYEQYF. The CDR3, as DNA: TGTGCCAGCAGCTTAGGGTACGAGATCTCCTACGAGCAGTACTTC.

A few counts support this clone. The rearrangement joins TRBV6-6 to TRBJ2-7, with D tentatively TRBD2 (5 bases). V was cut by 0 bases and J by 4 bases, with 7 bases left in between. Germline lookup yields CDR1 MNHNY and CDR2 SVGAGI (reference sequence). This CDR3 contains 13 residues. The CDR3 nucleotides read TGTGCCAGCAGTTACTCCGCGGGTTACGAGCAGTACTTC. As protein: CASSYSAGYEQYF.